A selection of T cell receptor beta chains follows, all from one sample in a study of cytomegalovirus exposure and HLA in healthy donors. Here immunoSEQ multiplex PCR was the method, and the copy in TCRdb shows in-frame clones only, minus some. Among some 200,000 clones listed, 82% were seen once. Sequences were obtained from PBMCs. These receptors were collected from a woman aged 18-29 years in good health and CMV-seronegative. Each CDR3 is given with its conserved first and last residue. D genes are given only for firm matches. Size values are once, few and many counts, or a class for expanded clones, and some rows have none.

-,TRBJ2-3,TRBD2,TRBV10-1,CASSDSPGGGDTQYF,TGCGCCAGCAGTGACTCGCCGGGGGGAGGAGATACGCAGTATTTT
-,TRBJ2-7,-,TRBV4-2,CASSQEFTESSYEQYF,TGTGCCAGCAGCCAAGAGTTCACCGAGAGCTCCTACGAGCAGTACTTC
-,TRBJ2-3,TRBD2,TRBV29-1,CSAEGLAGDTDTQYF,TGCAGCGCCGAAGGGTTAGCGGGGGACACAGATACGCAGTATTTT
-,TRBJ1-2,-,TRBV15,CATSSPSGYGYTF,TGTGCCACCAGCAGCCCCTCGGGTTATGGCTACACCTTC
-,TRBJ2-7,-,TRBV6-1,CASSEEGGGTYEQYF,TGTGCCAGCAGTGAAGAGGGGGGGGGCACTTACGAGCAGTACTTC
once,TRBJ2-3,TRBD2,TRBV7-2,CASSLGLAGGTDTQYF,TGTGCCAGCAGCTTAGGGCTAGCGGGTGGCACAGATACGCAGTATTTT
-,TRBJ1-2,-,TRBV6-1,CASRGWTDDGYTF,TGTGCCAGCAGAGGGTGGACAGACGATGGCTACACCTTC
-,TRBJ2-7,TRBD1,TRBV7-8,CASSWGRGREQYF,TGTGCCAGCAGCTGGGGCAGGGGGCGCGAGCAGTACTTC
-,TRBJ2-5,-,TRBV1,CTSSQLAGDQETQYF,TGCACCAGCAGCCAGCTAGCGGGGGACCAAGAGACCCAGTACTTC
-,TRBJ2-5,TRBD1,TRBV7-9,CSSRRVSVGTGETQTQYF,TGTTCCAGCAGGCGTGTCAGTGTCGGGACAGGGGAGACGCAGACCCAGTACTTC
-,TRBJ2-1,-,TRBV2,CASSRRPGAGEQFF,TGTGCCAGCAGTAGGCGCCCAGGGGCAGGGGAGCAGTTCTTC
few,TRBJ2-7,-,TRBV29-1,CSVEAFSDHMTYEQYF,TGCAGCGTTGAAGCGTTCAGCGATCATATGACCTACGAGCAGTACTTC
-,TRBJ1-6,-,TRBV6-5,CASTQGSGMGLPLHF,TGTGCCAGCACCCAAGGATCAGGGATGGGTCTTCCCCTCCACTTT
-,TRBJ2-1,-,TRBV19,CASSISGSPYNEQFF,TGTGCCAGTAGTATTTCAGGCTCCCCCTACAATGAGCAGTTCTTC
-,TRBJ1-4,TRBD1,TRBV28,CASSPGGTNEKLFF,TGTGCCAGCAGTCCAGGGGGCACTAATGAAAAACTGTTTTTT
-,TRBJ1-4,-,TRBV19,CASSIQAANEKLFF,TGTGCCAGTAGTATTCAAGCGGCTAATGAAAAACTGTTTTTT
-,TRBJ1-2,-,TRBV5-8,CASYSGSHGYTF,TGTGCCAGTTACTCGGGGTCCCATGGCTACACCTTC
-,TRBJ2-2,-,TRBV16,CASSQRGQNTGELFF,TGTGCCAGCAGCCAAAGAGGTCAGAACACCGGGGAGCTGTTTTTT
-,TRBJ2-1,TRBD2,TRBV28,CASSSPQLAGAGEQFF,TGTGCCAGCAGTTCGCCGCAACTAGCGGGAGCTGGTGAGCAGTTCTTC
-,TRBJ1-2,TRBD1,TRBV18,CASSQGQGSNNYGYTF,TGTGCCAGCTCACAAGGACAGGGGTCCAACAACTATGGCTACACCTTC
-,TRBJ1-2,-,TRBV6-5,CAAGQANYGYTF,TGTGCGGCGGGGCAAGCTAACTATGGCTACACCTTC
few,TRBJ2-5,TRBD1,TRBV7-6,CASSSSQGAAWETQYF,TGTGCCAGCAGCTCCTCCCAGGGGGCGGCTTGGGAGACCCAGTACTTC
-,TRBJ2-4,-,TRBV18,CASSPRPAGGDIQYF,TGTGCCAGCTCACCACGACCAGCCGGAGGGGACATTCAGTACTTC
few,TRBJ2-2,-,TRBV6-5,CASSYQPQGNTGELFF,TGTGCCAGCAGTTACCAACCCCAGGGCAACACCGGGGAGCTGTTTTTT
-,TRBJ2-7,-,TRBV28,CASSLDTLPYEQYF,TGTGCCAGCAGTTTAGACACCTTACCCTACGAGCAGTACTTC
-,TRBJ2-3,-,TRBV18,CASSPPFTDTQYF,TGTGCCAGCTCACCACCCTTCACAGATACGCAGTATTTT
-,TRBJ2-3,TRBD2,TRBV15,CATSRDGGGADTQYF,TGTGCCACCAGCAGAGACGGCGGGGGGGCAGATACGCAGTATTTT
-,TRBJ2-3,-,TRBV5-4,CASKGGGGPSTDTQYF,TGTGCCAGCAAAGGGGGCGGGGGGCCTAGCACAGATACGCAGTATTTT
-,TRBJ1-2,TRBD1,TRBV5-1,CASTETGDHYGYTF,TGCGCCAGCACCGAGACAGGGGATCACTATGGCTACACCTTC
-,TRBJ1-6,-,TRBV2,CASSEMSSYNSPLHF,TGTGCCAGCAGTGAAATGAGCTCCTATAATTCACCCCTCCACTTT
-,TRBJ2-7,TRBD2,TRBV5-1,CASSQREGYEQYF,TGCGCCAGCAGTCAACGGGAGGGGTACGAGCAGTACTTC
few,TRBJ2-6,TRBD2,TRBV7-9,CASSLVWEGLGFGANVLTF,TGTGCCAGCAGCTTAGTTTGGGAGGGGCTGGGATTTGGGGCCAACGTCCTGACTTTC
few,TRBJ1-1,-,TRBV6-1,CAIRTGSYTEAFF,TGTGCCATCAGAACAGGGAGTTACACTGAAGCTTTCTTT
few,TRBJ2-5,TRBD1,TRBV5-1,CASSPGTGVFTETQYF,TGCGCCAGCAGCCCGGGGACAGGGGTTTTTACCGAGACCCAGTACTTC